A selection of T cell receptor beta chains follows, all from one sample in a study of blood T cell repertoires in COVID-19. The table came from immunoSEQ multiplex PCR; TCRdb's copy has only in-frame clones and leaves some out. The sample contains 150,000 to 200,000 clones, roughly 86% of which appear only once. The sequenced sample was peripheral blood. The origin of the receptors is a young man with acute or convalescent COVID-19. CDR3s include the opening cysteine and the closing phenylalanine or tryptophan. The D gene is left open where the match is weak. Clone size appears in some rows only: once, few, many, or a class for an expanded clone.

DNA: TGTGCCAGCAGTTACTCTGGGGCCGGGGGCTATGGCTACACCTTC
CDR3: CASSYSGAGGYGYTF
size: -
D: -
V: TRBV6-5
J: TRBJ1-2

DNA: TGTGCCAGCAGCCTGACTAGCGGGGGAGTGACAGATACGCAGTATTTT
CDR3: CASSLTSGGVTDTQYF
size: -
D: TRBD2
V: TRBV7-8
J: TRBJ2-3

DNA: TGTGCCTGGCGCTCCCCGGTGTCCTACGAGCAGTACTTC
CDR3: CAWRSPVSYEQYF
size: -
D: -
V: TRBV30
J: TRBJ2-7

DNA: TGTGCCAGCAGTTACGGGCGGGAAGAGGATACGCAGTATTTT
CDR3: CASSYGREEDTQYF
size: -
D: -
V: TRBV6-5
J: TRBJ2-3

DNA: TGTGCCAGCAGTCAGGGGGAGAGCACTGAAGCTTTCTTT
CDR3: CASSQGESTEAFF
size: -
D: TRBD1
V: TRBV12-3/TRBV12-4
J: TRBJ1-1

DNA: TGTGCCAGCAGCTTGGTGGACAGGAACTATGGCTACACCTTC
CDR3: CASSLVDRNYGYTF
size: few
D: TRBD1
V: TRBV5-4
J: TRBJ1-2

DNA: TGTGCCAACGGGGGATTGTTTAGGAGCAATCAGCCCCAGCATTTT
CDR3: CANGGLFRSNQPQHF
size: -
D: -
V: TRBV21-1
J: TRBJ1-5

DNA: TGTGCCAGCAGTTTAGGGACAATCAGAAACACTGAAGCTTTCTTT
CDR3: CASSLGTIRNTEAFF
size: -
D: -
V: TRBV28
J: TRBJ1-1

DNA: TGCGCCAGCAGCTTGGAGGCAGGGGGAAACACCATATATTTT
CDR3: CASSLEAGGNTIYF
size: -
D: -
V: TRBV5-1
J: TRBJ1-3

DNA: TGTGCCAGCTCACCAAGGGGGGGAGCCAAAAACATTCAGTACTTC
CDR3: CASSPRGGAKNIQYF
size: -
D: -
V: TRBV18
J: TRBJ2-4

DNA: TGTGCCAGCAGTGAAGTAGTCCGACGGGACTATGGCTACACCTTC
CDR3: CASSEVVRRDYGYTF
size: -
D: -
V: TRBV6-1
J: TRBJ1-2

DNA: TGTGCAAGTCGCTTAGCTATAGCGGGGGGACTTTATAGCTCCTACAATGAGCAGTTCTTC
CDR3: CASRLAIAGGLYSSYNEQFF
size: -
D: -
V: TRBV12-2
J: TRBJ2-1

DNA: TGTGCCAGGAAAAACAGCCCTGAATATAATTCACCCCTCCACTTT
CDR3: CARKNSPEYNSPLHF
size: once
D: -
V: TRBV2
J: TRBJ1-6

DNA: TGTGCCAGCAGCCAGGAAGGACAGGGTGACAATGAGCAGTTCTTC
CDR3: CASSQEGQGDNEQFF
size: few
D: TRBD1
V: TRBV14
J: TRBJ2-1

DNA: TGTGCCAGCAGTTTCCCGGGGGGCTCTGAAGCTTTCTTT
CDR3: CASSFPGGSEAFF
size: -
D: -
V: TRBV28
J: TRBJ1-1

DNA: TGTGCCAGCTCACAGGGTTCGGGGGTTAATTCACCCCTCCACTTT
CDR3: CASSQGSGVNSPLHF
size: -
D: -
V: TRBV18
J: TRBJ1-6

DNA: TGTGCCAGTAGTCTTACTAATGAAAAACTGTTTTTT
CDR3: CASSLTNEKLFF
size: few
D: -
V: TRBV19
J: TRBJ1-4

DNA: TGTGCCAGCAGCCCGGGACAGCTCCTAGCCTATGGCTACACCTTC
CDR3: CASSPGQLLAYGYTF
size: -
D: TRBD1
V: TRBV3-1/TRBV3-2
J: TRBJ1-2

DNA: TGTGCCAGCAGCCAGGGGACGGGGGGGGTTAATCAGCCCCAGCATTTT
CDR3: CASSQGTGGVNQPQHF
size: -
D: -
V: TRBV27
J: TRBJ1-5

DNA: TGTGCCAGCAGCCAAGATCGGTATAACTATGGCTACACCTTC
CDR3: CASSQDRYNYGYTF
size: -
D: -
V: TRBV14
J: TRBJ1-2

DNA: TGTGCCAGCTCACCAAACCTCAGGGCTCCCCCGTACAATGAGCAGTTCTTC
CDR3: CASSPNLRAPPYNEQFF
size: few
D: -
V: TRBV18
J: TRBJ2-1

DNA: TGCGCCAGCAAGGCTAATAGCGGGGGATATGAGCAGTACTTC
CDR3: CASKANSGGYEQYF
size: few
D: TRBD2
V: TRBV10-2
J: TRBJ2-7

DNA: TGTGCCAGCAGCACCCACCCGGGACAGGGGAACGAGCAGTACTTC
CDR3: CASSTHPGQGNEQYF
size: few
D: TRBD1
V: TRBV11-2
J: TRBJ2-7

DNA: TGTGCCAGTAGTTCCTGGACAGAGCTAAACACTGAAGCTTTCTTT
CDR3: CASSSWTELNTEAFF
size: -
D: -
V: TRBV19
J: TRBJ1-1

DNA: TGCGCCAGCAGCTTTCCTTCGGGGGGGCGTGAGCAGTTCTTC
CDR3: CASSFPSGGREQFF
size: -
D: TRBD2
V: TRBV5-1
J: TRBJ2-1

DNA: TGTGCCAGCAGCTTAGCGACAGGGGGGACTGAAGCTTTCTTT
CDR3: CASSLATGGTEAFF
size: -
D: TRBD1
V: TRBV7-8
J: TRBJ1-1

DNA: TGTGCCATCAGTGCCTCGACAGGACACACAGATACGCAGTATTTT
CDR3: CAISASTGHTDTQYF
size: few
D: -
V: TRBV10-3
J: TRBJ2-3

DNA: TGTGCCAGCAGCCAACAGGGGGGTGGATACGAGCAGTACTTC
CDR3: CASSQQGGGYEQYF
size: -
D: TRBD1
V: TRBV6-5
J: TRBJ2-7

DNA: TGTGCCAGCAGCCAAGCGGAGTTAAATGGCTACACCTTC
CDR3: CASSQAELNGYTF
size: -
D: -
V: TRBV4-2
J: TRBJ1-2

DNA: TGTGCCAGCAGCCAAAACACACTCGGGACAGTTAACTATGGCTACACCTTC
CDR3: CASSQNTLGTVNYGYTF
size: few
D: TRBD1
V: TRBV28
J: TRBJ1-2

DNA: TGTGCCAGCAGCGTCCGACAGTCCGGTGGGGAAAAACTGTTTTTT
CDR3: CASSVRQSGGEKLFF
size: few
D: -
V: TRBV7-9
J: TRBJ1-4

DNA: TGTGCCAGCAGCCAACGGACTAGCGGGGAGAGCACAGATACGCAGTATTTT
CDR3: CASSQRTSGESTDTQYF
size: -
D: TRBD2
V: TRBV4-2
J: TRBJ2-3

DNA: TGTGCCAGCAGTTCCGTAAACATTCAGTACTTC
CDR3: CASSSVNIQYF
size: -
D: -
V: TRBV2
J: TRBJ2-4

DNA: TGTGCCAGCCCTAGCGGGGGGCGGGATACGCAGTATTTT
CDR3: CASPSGGRDTQYF
size: -
D: TRBD2
V: TRBV19
J: TRBJ2-3